This T cell receptor beta chain was captured in a study of blood T cell repertoires in COVID-19. Study summary: The United States, Italy and Spain provided the acute and convalescent COVID-19 samples.

As processed by the authors: Reference gene primer amplification gave estimated nucleated cell counts. Method: immunoSEQ multiplex PCR; TCRdb's copy keeps in-frame clones and lacks some. For V, J and clone size, that table is used; D and trimming come from the DNA. The sample contains 45,000 to 65,000 clones, around 92% of which appear only once. CDR1 is SGHTA and CDR2 is FQGNSA in the germline V gene. This CDR3 has 16 amino acids. V lost 0 bases, J lost 8 bases, and 7 bases stayed unmatched. The sequencing sample was made of peripheral blood. The sequence was collected from an elderly man with active or convalescent COVID-19. The chain couples TRBV7-2 to TRBJ2-1; 10 bases fit TRBD2. The CDR3 is CASSLALTSGRHEQFF. CDR3 bases: TGTGCCAGCAGCTTAGCGTTGACTAGCGGGCGTCATGAGCAGTTCTTC.